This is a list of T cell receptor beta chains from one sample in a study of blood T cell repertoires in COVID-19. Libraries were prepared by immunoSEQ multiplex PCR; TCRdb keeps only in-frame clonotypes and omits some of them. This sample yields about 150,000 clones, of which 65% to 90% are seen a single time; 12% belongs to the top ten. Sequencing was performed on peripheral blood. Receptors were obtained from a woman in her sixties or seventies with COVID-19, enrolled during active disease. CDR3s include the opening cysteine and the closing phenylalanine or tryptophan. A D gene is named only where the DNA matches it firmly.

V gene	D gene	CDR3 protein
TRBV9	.	CASSPPVGGNTEAFF
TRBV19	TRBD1	CASRRQGARNTEAFF
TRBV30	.	CAWSVQITNYGYTF
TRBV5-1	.	CASSLDSNSGTEAFF
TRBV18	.	CASSPQAFMNTEAFF
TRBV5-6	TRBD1	CASSNIDRAGNTIYF
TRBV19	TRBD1	CASSAGQNNQPQHF
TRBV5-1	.	CASSLAQGIQPQHF
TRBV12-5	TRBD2	CASGAGTSGGTDTQYF
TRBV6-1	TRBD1	CASSDPGQSNTEAFF
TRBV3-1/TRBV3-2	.	CASSQGRGGGQPQHF
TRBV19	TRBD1	CASDYTGTGYNQPQHF
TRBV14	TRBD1	CASSLGQGYEKLFF
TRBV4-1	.	CASSLGQTNEKLFF
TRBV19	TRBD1	CASSITGGQVLNYGYTF
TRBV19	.	CASSISAGTDTQYF
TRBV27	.	CASSLGVLTDTQYF
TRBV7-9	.	CASSLQGYGFGEKLFF
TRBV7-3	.	CASSPAGFGNTEAFF
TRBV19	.	CASSPVMEEKLFF
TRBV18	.	CASSRGRPSSGNTIYF
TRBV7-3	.	CASSLGGNYGYTF
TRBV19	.	CASSLDSLYGYTF
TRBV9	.	CASSVGQSTDTQYF
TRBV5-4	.	CASSLRESNQPQHF
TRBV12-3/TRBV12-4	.	CASSLWGRGEAFF
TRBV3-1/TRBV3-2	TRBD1	CASSHTGQGNTGELFF
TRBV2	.	CASNNWNYGYTF
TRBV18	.	CASSPQANAEAFF
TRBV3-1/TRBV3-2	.	CASSDGGFNQPQHF
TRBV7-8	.	CASSLGRGVADTQYF
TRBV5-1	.	CASSSPGLNTEAFF
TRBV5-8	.	CASSTGQYSNQPQHF
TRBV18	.	CASSPSGDIGYTF
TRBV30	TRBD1	CAWSSKGAGADTQYF
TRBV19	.	CASTPNPGGTEAFF
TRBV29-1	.	CSVEFANTIYF